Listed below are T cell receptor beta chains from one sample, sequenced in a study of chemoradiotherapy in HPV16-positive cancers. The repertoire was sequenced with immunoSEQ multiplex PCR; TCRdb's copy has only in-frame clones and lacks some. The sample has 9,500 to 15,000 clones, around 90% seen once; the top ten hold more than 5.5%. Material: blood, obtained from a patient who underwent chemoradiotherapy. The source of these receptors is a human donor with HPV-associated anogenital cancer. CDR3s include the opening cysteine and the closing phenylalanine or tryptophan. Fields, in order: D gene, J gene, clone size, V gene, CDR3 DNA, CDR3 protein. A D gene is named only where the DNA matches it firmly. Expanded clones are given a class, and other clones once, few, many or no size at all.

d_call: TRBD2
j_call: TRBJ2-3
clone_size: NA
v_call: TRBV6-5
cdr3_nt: TGTGCCAGCAGTTACTACGGGGGGGCCACGGATACGCAGTATTTT
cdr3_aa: CASSYYGGATDTQYF

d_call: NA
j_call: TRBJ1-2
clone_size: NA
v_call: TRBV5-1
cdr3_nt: TGCGCCAGCAGCTTGCTGACAGCCGACTATGGCTACACCTTC
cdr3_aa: CASSLLTADYGYTF

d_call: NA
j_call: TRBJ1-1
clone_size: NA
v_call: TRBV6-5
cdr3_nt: TGTGCCAGCAGTTACTCGGATTACACTGAAGCTTTCTTT
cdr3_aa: CASSYSDYTEAFF

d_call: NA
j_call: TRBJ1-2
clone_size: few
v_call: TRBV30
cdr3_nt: TGTGCCTGGAGTGAGTCGGAGACACGCTACACCTTC
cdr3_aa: CAWSESETRYTF

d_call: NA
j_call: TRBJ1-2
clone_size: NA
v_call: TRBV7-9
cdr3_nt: TGTGCCAGCAACCATTTTCTGGATGGCTACACCTTC
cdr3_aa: CASNHFLDGYTF

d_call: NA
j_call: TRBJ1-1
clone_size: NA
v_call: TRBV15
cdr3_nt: TGTGCCACCAGCCGGAAAGGGGGGGACACTGAAGCTTTCTTT
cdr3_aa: CATSRKGGDTEAFF

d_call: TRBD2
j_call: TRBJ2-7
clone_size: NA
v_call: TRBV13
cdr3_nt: TGTGCCAGCAGCTTATCCTCATTTGGGACTACCTACGAGCAGTACTTC
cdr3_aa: CASSLSSFGTTYEQYF

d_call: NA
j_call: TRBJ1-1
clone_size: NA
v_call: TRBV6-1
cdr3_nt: TGTGCCAGCGAGAAACAGGACGGGAACGGTGAAGCTTTCTTT
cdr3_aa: CASEKQDGNGEAFF

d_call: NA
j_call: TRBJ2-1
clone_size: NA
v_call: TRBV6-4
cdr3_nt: TGTGCCAGCAGTGACGAGGGAGAGTCCTACAATGAGCAGTTCTTC
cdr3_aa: CASSDEGESYNEQFF

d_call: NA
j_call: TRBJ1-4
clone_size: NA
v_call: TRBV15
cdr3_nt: TGTGCCACCAGCAGGGGTGTTATGACGGGCCTTAATGAAAAACTGTTTTTT
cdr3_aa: CATSRGVMTGLNEKLFF

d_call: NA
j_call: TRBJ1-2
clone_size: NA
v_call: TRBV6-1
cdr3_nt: TGTGCCAGCAGTGAGGGAGACGATGGCTACACCTTC
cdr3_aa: CASSEGDDGYTF

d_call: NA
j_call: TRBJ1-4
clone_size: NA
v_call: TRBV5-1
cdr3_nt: TGCGCCAGCAGCCCCGACATATTGGGGGAAAAACTGTTTTTT
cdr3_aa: CASSPDILGEKLFF

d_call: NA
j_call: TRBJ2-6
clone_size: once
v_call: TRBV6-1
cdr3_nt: TGTGCCAGCAGTGAGACGGGAAGTGGGGCCAACGTCCTGACTTTC
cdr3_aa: CASSETGSGANVLTF

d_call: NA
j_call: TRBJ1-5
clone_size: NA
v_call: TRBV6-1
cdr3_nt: TGTGCCAGCAGTGACGGGAAAGGAGGTAGTAGAGCCCAGCATTTT
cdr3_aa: CASSDGKGGSRAQHF

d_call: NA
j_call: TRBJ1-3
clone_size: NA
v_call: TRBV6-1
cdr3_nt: TGTGCCAGCAGTCCGACAGGATACTCTGGAAACACCATATATTTT
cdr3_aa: CASSPTGYSGNTIYF

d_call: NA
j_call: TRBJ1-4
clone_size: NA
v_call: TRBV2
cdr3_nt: TGTGCCAGCAGTGAAGGGGGAGAAAAACTGTTTTTT
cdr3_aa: CASSEGGEKLFF